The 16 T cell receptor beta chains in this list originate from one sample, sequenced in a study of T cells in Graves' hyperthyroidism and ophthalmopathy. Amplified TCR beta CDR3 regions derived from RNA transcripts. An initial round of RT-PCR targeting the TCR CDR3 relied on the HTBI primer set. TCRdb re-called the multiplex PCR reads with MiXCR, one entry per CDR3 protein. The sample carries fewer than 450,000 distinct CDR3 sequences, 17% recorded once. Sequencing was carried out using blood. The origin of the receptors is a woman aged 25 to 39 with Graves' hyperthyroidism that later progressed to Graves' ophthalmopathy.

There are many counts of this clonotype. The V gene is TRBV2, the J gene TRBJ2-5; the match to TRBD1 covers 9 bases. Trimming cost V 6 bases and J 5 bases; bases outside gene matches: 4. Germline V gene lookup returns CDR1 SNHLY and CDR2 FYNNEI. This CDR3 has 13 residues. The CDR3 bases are TGTGCCAGCAGGGGACAGGGTCCGGAGACCCAGTACTTC. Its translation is CASRGQGPETQYF.

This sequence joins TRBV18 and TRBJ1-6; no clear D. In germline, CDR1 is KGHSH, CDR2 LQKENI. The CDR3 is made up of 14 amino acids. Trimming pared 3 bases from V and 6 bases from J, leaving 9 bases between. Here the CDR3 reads CASSPGNANSPLHF. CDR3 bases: TGTGCCAGCTCACCTGGGAATGCTAATTCACCCCTCCACTTT.

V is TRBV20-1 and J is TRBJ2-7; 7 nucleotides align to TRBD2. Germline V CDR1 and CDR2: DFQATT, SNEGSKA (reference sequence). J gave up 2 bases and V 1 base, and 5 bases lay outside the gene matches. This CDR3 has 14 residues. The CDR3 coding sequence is TGCAGTGCTAGAGGGGGGGGGGGGGCCTACGAGCAGTACTTC. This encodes CSARGGGGAYEQYF.

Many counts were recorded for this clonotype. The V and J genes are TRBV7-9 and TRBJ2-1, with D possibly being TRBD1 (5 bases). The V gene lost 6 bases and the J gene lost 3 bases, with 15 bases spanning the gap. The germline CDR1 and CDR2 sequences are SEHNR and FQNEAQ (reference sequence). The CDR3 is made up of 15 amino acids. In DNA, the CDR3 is TGTGCCAGCAGTCCCCGAGCAGGGAACTACAATGAGCAGTTCTTC. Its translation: CASSPRAGNYNEQFF.

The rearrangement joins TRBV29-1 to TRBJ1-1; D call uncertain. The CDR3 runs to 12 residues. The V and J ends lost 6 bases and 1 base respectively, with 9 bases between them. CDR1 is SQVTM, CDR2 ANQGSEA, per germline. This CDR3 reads CSVSQPNTEAFF. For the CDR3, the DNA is TGCAGCGTGTCCCAGCCGAACACTGAAGCTTTCTTT.

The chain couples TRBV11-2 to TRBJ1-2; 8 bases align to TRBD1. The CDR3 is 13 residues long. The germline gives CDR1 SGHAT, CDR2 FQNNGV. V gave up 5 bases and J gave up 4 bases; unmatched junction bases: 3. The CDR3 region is CASSVGTGYGYTF. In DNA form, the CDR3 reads TGTGCCAGCAGCGTTGGGACAGGCTATGGCTACACCTTC.

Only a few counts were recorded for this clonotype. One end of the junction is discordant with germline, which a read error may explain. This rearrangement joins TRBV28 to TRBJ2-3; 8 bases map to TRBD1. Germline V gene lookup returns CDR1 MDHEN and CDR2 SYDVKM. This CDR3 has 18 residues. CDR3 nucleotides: TGTGCCAGCAGTCAACCCCCAAGACAGGGGTTCGGCACAGATATGCAGTATTTT. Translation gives CASSQPPRQGFGTDMQYF. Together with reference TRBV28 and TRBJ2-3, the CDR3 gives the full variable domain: DVKVTQSSRYLVKRTGEKVFLECVQDMDHENMFWYRQDPGLGLRLIYFSYDVKMKEKGDIPEGYSVSREKKERFSLILESASTNQTSMYLCASSQPPRQGFGTDMQYFGPGTRLTVL.

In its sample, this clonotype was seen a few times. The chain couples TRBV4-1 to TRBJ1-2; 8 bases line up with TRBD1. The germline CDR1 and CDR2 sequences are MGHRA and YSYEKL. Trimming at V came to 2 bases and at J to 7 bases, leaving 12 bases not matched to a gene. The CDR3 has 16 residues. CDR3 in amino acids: CASSQILGQGRGGYTF. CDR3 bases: TGCGCCAGCAGCCAAATTCTAGGACAGGGTCGTGGTGGCTACACCTTC.

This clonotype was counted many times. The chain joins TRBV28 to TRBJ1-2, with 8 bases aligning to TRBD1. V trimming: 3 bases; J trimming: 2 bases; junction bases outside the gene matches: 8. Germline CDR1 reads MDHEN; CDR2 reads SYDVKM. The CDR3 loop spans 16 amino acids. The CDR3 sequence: CASSFSGTGVNYGYTF. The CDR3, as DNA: TGTGCCAGCAGTTTTAGCGGGACAGGAGTAAACTATGGCTACACCTTC.

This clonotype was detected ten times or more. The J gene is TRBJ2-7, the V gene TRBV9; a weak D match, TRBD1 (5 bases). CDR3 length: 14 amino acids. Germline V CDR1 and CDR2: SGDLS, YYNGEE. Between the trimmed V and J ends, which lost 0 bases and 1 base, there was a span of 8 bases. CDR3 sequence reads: CASSVVDSSYEQYF. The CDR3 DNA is TGTGCCAGCAGCGTAGTTGACAGTTCCTACGAGCAGTACTTC.

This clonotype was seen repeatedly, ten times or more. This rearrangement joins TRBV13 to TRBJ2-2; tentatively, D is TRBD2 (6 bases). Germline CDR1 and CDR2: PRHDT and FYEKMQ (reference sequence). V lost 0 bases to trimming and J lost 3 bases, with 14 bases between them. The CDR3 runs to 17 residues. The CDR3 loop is CASSLGLGGEDTGELFF. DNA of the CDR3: TGTGCCAGCAGCTTAGGCCTTGGAGGGGAGGACACCGGGGAGCTGTTTTTT.

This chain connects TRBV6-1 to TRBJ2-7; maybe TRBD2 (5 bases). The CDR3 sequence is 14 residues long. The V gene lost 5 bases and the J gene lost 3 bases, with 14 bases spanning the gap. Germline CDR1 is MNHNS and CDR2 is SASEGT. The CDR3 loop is CASSLREQVYEQYF. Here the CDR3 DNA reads TGTGCCAGCAGTCTTCGGGAACAAGTCTACGAGCAGTACTTC.

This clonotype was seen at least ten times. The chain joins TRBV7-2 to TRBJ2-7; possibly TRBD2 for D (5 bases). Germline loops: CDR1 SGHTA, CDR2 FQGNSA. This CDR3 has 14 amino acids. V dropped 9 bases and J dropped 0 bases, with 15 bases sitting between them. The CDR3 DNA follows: TGTGCCAGTGAACTAGTCCCGAGCTCCTACGAGCAGTACTTC. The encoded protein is CASELVPSSYEQYF.

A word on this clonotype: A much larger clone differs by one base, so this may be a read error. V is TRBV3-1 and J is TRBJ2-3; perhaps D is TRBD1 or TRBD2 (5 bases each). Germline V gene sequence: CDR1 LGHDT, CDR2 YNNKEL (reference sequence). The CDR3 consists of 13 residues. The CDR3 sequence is CSTGPGLGDTQYF. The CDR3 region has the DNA TGTTCCACGGGGCCCGGCCTAGGAGATACGCAGTATTTT.

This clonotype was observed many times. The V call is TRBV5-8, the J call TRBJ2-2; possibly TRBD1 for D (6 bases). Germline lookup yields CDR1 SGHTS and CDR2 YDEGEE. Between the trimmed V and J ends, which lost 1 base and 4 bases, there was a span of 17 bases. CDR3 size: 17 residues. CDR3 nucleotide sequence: TGTGCCAGCAGCTTGTGGGGGCTTAAATACTCCACCGGGGAGCTGTTTTTT. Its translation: CASSLWGLKYSTGELFF.

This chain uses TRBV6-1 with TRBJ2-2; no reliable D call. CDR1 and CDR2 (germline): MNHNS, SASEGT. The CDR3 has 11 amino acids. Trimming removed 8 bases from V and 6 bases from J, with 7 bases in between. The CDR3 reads CASRLPGELFF. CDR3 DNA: TGTGCCAGCCGTCTCCCCGGGGAGCTGTTTTTT.